This TCR beta chain was identified during a study of a mutant IDH1 vaccine in newly diagnosed glioma. Across the study: Among treated patients, 62.5% were male and around 40% female, and mean age was about 41 years. Beforehand, treatment had been radiotherapy, temozolomide, or both; the majority received both.

Produced via immunoSEQ multiplex PCR; TCRdb's table is partial and in-frame only. The table has about 67,000 clones, about 83% seen once. Findings and caveats of the study: Top peripheral T cell clonotype shifts appeared unrelated to pseudoprogression.

Time point given: baseline, week 1 (first vaccination visit). Documented treatment: pre-vaccination baseline after standard-of-care therapy. New WHO grade 3 or 4 astrocytomas that were IDH1-mutant and ATRX-lost had been found in donors. A remark on this clone: Its cognate antigen is unknown.

V was trimmed by 1 base and J by 1 base, leaving 10 bases between them. The CDR3 is made up of 15 amino acids. The germline gives CDR1 LNHNV, CDR2 YYDKDF (reference sequence). The chain links TRBV15 to TRBJ1-2; D is ambiguous. The sequences come from peripheral blood mononuclear cells (PBMCs), collected from a glioma patient treated with radiotherapy, temozolomide or both. This clonotype was obtained from a young woman with glioma. Some clones in this sample may be carry-over from other donors' samples. CDR3 loop: CATSRGWPFNYGYTF. As DNA, the CDR3 is TGTGCCACCAGCAGAGGATGGCCGTTTAACTATGGCTACACCTTC. The variable domain in full, with the rest retrieved from reference TRBV15 and TRBJ1-2, is DAMVIQNPRYQVTQFGKPVTLSCSQTLNHNVMYWYQQKSSQAPKLLFHYYDKDFNNEADTPDNFQSRRPNTSFCFLDIRSPGLGDTAMYLCATSRGWPFNYGYTFGSGTRLTVV.